This T cell receptor (beta chain) was documented in a study of OX40 agonist ivuxolimab in advanced cancers. Germline V gene sequence: CDR1 MDHEN, CDR2 SYDVKM. V dropped 3 bases and J dropped 8 bases, with 10 bases sitting between them. The length of the CDR3 is 12 residues. The method was immunoSEQ multiplex PCR; TCRdb's version includes in-frame clones alone and lacks a portion of them. The table records roughly 26,000 clones, 75% to 85% of them present only once. With regard to this clone: The same CDR3 arises from other DNA sequences in this sample as well.

The source was CD4+ or CD8+ T cells sorted from blood, collected in a trial of the OX40 agonist ivuxolimab. The source of this sequence is an adult with an advanced solid tumor such as melanoma, head and neck, liver or kidney cancer. The rearrangement joins TRBV28 to TRBJ1-2; D is possibly TRBD1 (6 bases). The CDR3 spells CASSFRGWGYTF. The CDR3 nucleotides read TGTGCCAGCAGTTTCAGGGGTTGGGGCTACACCTTC.